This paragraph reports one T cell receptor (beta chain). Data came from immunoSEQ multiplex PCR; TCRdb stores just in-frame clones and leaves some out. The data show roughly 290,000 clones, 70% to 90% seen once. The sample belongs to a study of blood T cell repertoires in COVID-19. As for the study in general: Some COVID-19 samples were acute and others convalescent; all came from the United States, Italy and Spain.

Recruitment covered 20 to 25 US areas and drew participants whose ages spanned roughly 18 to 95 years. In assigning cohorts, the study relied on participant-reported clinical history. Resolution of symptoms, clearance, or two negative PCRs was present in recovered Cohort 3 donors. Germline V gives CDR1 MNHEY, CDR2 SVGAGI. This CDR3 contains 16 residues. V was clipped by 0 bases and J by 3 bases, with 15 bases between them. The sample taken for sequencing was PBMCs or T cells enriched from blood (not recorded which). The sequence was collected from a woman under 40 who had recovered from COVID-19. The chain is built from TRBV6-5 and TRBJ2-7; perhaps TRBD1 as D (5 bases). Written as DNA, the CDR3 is TGTGCCAGCAGTTACTCTCCGACGAGACAGAGCTACGAGCAGTACTTC. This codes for CASSYSPTRQSYEQYF.